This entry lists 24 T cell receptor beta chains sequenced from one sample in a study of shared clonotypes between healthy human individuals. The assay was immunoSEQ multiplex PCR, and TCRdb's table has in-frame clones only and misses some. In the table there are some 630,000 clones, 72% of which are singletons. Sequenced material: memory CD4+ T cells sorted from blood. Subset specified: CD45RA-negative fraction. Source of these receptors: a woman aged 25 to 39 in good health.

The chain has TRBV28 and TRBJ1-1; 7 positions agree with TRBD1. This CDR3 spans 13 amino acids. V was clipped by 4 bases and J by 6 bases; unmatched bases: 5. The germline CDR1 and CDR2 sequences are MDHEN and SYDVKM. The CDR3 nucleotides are TGTGCCAGCAGTTCACAGGGGAATCCTGAAGCTTTCTTT. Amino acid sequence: CASSSQGNPEAFF.

This CDR3 is CASSLGGGTQYF. The DNA for the CDR3 is TGTGCCAGCAGCTTGGGAGGGGGTACGCAGTATTTT. V usage is TRBV5-4 and J usage is TRBJ2-3, with D maybe TRBD1 (6 bases). The CDR3 covers 12 residues. Trimming shortened V by 0 bases and J by 8 bases, and 7 bases separated the two germline ends. Germline CDR1 reads SGHNT; CDR2 reads YYREEE (reference sequence).

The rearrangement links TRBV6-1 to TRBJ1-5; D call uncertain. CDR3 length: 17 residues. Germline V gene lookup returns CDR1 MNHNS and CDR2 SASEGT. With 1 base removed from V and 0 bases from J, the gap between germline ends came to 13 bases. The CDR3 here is CASSEGGILYSNQPQHF. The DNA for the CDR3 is TGTGCCAGCAGTGAAGGAGGGATCCTTTATAGCAATCAGCCCCAGCATTTT.

CDR3 loop: CASSVDWGGYEQYF. In DNA, the CDR3 is TGTGCCAGCAGCGTAGACTGGGGGGGCTACGAGCAGTACTTC. The chain couples TRBV7-7 to TRBJ2-7; the match to TRBD2 covers 7 bases. V was clipped by 5 bases and J by 3 bases; unmatched bases: 7. The germline gives CDR1 SSHAT, CDR2 FNYEAQ (reference sequence). This CDR3 spans 14 amino acids. Based on the CDR3 plus reference TRBV7-7 and TRBJ2-7, the full variable domain is GAGVSQSPRYKVTKRGQDVTLRCDPISSHATLYWYQQALGQGPEFLTYFNYEAQPDKSGLPSDRFSAERPEGSISTLTIQRTEQRDSAMYRCASSVDWGGYEQYFGPGTRLTVT.

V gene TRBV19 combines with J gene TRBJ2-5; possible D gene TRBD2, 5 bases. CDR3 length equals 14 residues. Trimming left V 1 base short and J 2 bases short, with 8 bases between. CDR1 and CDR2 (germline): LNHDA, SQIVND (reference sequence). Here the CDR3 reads CASSIVSGQETQYF. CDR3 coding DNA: TGTGCCAGTAGTATAGTATCGGGACAAGAGACCCAGTACTTC. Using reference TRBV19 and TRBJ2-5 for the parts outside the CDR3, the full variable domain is DGGITQSPKYLFRKEGQNVTLSCEQNLNHDAMYWYRQDPGQGLRLIYYSQIVNDFQKGDIAEGYSVSREKKESFPLTVTSAQKNPTAFYLCASSIVSGQETQYFGPGTRLLVL.

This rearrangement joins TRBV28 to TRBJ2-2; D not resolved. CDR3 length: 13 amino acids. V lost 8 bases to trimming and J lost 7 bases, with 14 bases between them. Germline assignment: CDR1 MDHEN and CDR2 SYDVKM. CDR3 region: CASDKERFGELFF. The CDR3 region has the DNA TGTGCCAGCGATAAGGAGCGTTTCGGGGAGCTGTTTTTT.

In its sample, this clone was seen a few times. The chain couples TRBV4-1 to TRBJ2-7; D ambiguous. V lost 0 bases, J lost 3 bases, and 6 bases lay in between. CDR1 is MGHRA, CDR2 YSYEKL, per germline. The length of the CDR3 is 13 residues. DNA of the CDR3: TGCGCCAGCAGCCAAGAGTTCTACTACGAGCAGTACTTC. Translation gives CASSQEFYYEQYF.

CDR3 in amino acids: CASGRGDRAADTQYF. CDR3 nucleotides: TGTGCTAGTGGTCGAGGGGACAGGGCGGCAGATACGCAGTATTTT. The V call is TRBV12-5, the J call TRBJ2-3, with 9 bases lining up with TRBD1. Germline CDR1 is LGHNT and CDR2 is FRNRAP. Trimming cost V 5 bases and J 4 bases; bases outside gene matches: 7. The CDR3 totals 15 residues.

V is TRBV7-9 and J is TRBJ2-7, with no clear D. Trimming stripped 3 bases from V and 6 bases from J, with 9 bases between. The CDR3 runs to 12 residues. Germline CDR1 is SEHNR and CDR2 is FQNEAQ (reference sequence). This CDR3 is CASSFHDGEQYF. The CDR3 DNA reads TGTGCCAGCAGCTTTCACGATGGCGAGCAGTACTTC.

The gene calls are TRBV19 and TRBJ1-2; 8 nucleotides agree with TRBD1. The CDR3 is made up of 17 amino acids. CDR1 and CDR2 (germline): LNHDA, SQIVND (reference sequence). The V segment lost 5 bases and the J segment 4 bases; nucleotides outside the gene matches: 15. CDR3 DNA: TGTGCCAGTAGTTTATCCAGGGGGCGGAATTCGAGCTATGGCTACACCTTC. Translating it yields CASSLSRGRNSSYGYTF.

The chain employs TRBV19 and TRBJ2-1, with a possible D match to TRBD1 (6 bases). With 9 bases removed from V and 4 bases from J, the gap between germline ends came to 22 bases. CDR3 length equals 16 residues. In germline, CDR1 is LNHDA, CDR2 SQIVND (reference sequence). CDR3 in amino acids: CARRQVGRTKYNEQFF. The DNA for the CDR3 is TGTGCCAGAAGACAGGTCGGCCGAACAAAATACAATGAGCAGTTCTTC.

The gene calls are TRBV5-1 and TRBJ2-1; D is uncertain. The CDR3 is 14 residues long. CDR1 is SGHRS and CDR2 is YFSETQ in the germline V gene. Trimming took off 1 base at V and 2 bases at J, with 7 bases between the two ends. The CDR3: CASSLLAAYNEQFF. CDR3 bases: TGCGCCAGCAGCTTGCTGGCAGCCTACAATGAGCAGTTCTTC.

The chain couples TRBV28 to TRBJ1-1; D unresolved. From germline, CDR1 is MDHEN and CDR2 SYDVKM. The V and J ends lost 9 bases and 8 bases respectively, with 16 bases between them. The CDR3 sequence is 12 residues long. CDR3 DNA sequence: TGTGCCAGTCTCTCTGGGGTCCGGGAAGCTTTCTTT. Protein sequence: CASLSGVREAFF.

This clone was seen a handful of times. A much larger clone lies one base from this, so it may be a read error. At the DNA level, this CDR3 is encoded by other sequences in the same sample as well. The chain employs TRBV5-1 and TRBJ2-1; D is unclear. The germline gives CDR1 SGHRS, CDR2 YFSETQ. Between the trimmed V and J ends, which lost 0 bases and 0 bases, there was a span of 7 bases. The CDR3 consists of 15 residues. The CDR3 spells CASSLDISSYNEQFF. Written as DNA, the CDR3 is TGCGCCAGCAGCTTGGACATCAGCTCCTACAATGAGCAGTTCTTC.

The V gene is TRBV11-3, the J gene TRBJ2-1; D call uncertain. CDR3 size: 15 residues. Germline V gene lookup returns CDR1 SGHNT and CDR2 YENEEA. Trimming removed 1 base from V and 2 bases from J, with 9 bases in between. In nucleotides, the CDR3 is TGTGCCAGCAGCTTAGTCAGTGGGCCCTACAATGAGCAGTTCTTC. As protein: CASSLVSGPYNEQFF.

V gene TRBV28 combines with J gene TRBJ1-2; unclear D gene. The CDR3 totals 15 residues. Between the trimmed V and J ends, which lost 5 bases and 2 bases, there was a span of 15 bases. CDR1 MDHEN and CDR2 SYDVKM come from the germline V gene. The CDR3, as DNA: TGTGCCAGCAGTGGATGGGCAGAGGCCAACTATGGCTACACCTTC. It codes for CASSGWAEANYGYTF.

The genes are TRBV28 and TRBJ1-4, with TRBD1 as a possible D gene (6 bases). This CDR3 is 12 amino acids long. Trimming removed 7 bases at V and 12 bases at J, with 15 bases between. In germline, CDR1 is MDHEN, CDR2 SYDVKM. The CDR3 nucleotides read TGTGCCAGCACAACAGGGCCCTTGGAACTGTTTTTT. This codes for CASTTGPLELFF.

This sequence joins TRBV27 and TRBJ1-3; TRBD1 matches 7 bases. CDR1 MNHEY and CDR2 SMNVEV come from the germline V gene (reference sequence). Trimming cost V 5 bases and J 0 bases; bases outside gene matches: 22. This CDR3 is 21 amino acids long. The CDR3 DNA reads TGTGCCAGCAGTAATTCAAAACCGGGACAGTTACACCCGGGCTCTGGAAACACCATATATTTT. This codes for CASSNSKPGQLHPGSGNTIYF.

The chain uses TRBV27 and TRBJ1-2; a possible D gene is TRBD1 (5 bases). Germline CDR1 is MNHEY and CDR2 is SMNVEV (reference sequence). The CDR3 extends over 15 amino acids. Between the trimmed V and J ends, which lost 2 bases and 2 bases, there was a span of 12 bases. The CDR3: CASSLNAGTNYGYTF. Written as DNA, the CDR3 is TGTGCCAGCAGTTTAAATGCGGGGACGAACTATGGCTACACCTTC.

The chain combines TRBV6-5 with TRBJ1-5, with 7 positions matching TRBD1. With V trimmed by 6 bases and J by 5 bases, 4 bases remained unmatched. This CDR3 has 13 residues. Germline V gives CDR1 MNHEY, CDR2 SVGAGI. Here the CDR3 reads CASSGQAHQPQHF. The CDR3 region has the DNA TGTGCCAGCAGCGGACAGGCTCATCAGCCCCAGCATTTT.

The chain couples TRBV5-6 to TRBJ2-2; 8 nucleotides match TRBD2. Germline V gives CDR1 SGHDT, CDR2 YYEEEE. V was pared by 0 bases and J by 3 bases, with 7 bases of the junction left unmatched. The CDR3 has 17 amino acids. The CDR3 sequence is CASSLALGTSHTGELFF. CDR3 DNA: TGTGCCAGCAGCTTGGCCTTGGGGACTAGTCACACCGGGGAGCTGTTTTTT.

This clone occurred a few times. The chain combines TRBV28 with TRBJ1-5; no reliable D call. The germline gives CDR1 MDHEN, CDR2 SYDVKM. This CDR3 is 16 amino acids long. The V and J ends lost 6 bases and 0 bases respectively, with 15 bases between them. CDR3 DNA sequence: TGTGCCAGCAGCCCCCCCGTCAGGAATAGCAATCAGCCCCAGCATTTT. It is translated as CASSPPVRNSNQPQHF. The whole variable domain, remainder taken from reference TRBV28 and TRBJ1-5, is DVKVTQSSRYLVKRTGEKVFLECVQDMDHENMFWYRQDPGLGLRLIYFSYDVKMKEKGDIPEGYSVSREKKERFSLILESASTNQTSMYLCASSPPVRNSNQPQHFGDGTRLSIL.

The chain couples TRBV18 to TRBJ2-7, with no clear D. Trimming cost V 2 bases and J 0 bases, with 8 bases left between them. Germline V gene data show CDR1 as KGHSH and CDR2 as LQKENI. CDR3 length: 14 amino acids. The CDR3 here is CASSPSASSYEQYF. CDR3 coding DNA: TGTGCCAGCTCACCATCCGCTAGCTCCTACGAGCAGTACTTC.

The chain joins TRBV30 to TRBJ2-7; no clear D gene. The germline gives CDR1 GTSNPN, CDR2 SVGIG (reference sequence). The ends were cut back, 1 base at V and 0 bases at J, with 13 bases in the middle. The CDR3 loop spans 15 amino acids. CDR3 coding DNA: TGTGCCTGGAGTGAGGCCCCAACCCTCTCCTACGAGCAGTACTTC. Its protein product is CAWSEAPTLSYEQYF.